These 5 T cell receptor beta chains originate from one sample sequenced in a study of T cell responses to AZD1222 COVID-19 vaccine. TCRdb's copy holds only in-frame clones and misses some; the assay was immunoSEQ multiplex PCR. The sample lists some 200,000 clones; roughly 93% were seen once. Sample: peripheral blood, taken on day 0 of AZD1222 vaccination. Source of these receptors: an adult in good health.

Here the CDR3 reads CASSKPREAFF. The CDR3, as DNA: TGTGCCAGCAGCAAACCACGAGAAGCTTTCTTT. V usage is TRBV21-1 and J usage is TRBJ1-1. TRBV21-1 is termed a pseudogene. The CDR3 extends over 11 amino acids.

J is TRBJ2-7 and V is TRBV19; no clear D gene. CDR1 and CDR2 (germline): LNHDA, SQIVND (reference sequence). Trimming left V 1 base short and J 3 bases short, with 13 bases between. The CDR3 spans 15 residues. The CDR3 loop is CASSIAVVGGYEQYF. For the CDR3, the DNA is TGTGCCAGTAGTATAGCAGTCGTTGGCGGCTACGAGCAGTACTTC. Drawing the rest from reference TRBV19 and TRBJ2-7, the complete variable domain is DGGITQSPKYLFRKEGQNVTLSCEQNLNHDAMYWYRQDPGQGLRLIYYSQIVNDFQKGDIAEGYSVSREKKESFPLTVTSAQKNPTAFYLCASSIAVVGGYEQYFGPGTRLTVT.

The gene calls are TRBV9 and TRBJ2-7; weak D call: TRBD1 (6 bases). The CDR3 is made up of 15 amino acids. Germline V gene data show CDR1 as SGDLS and CDR2 as YYNGEE. Trimming shortened V by 0 bases and J by 2 bases, and 12 bases separated the two germline ends. Here the CDR3 DNA reads TGTGCCAGCAGCGTAGTGGCAGGGGCGACCTACGAGCAGTACTTC. As protein: CASSVVAGATYEQYF.

V gene TRBV6-5 combines with J gene TRBJ1-2; 12 bases match TRBD1. The length of the CDR3 is 16 residues. V shed 0 bases, J shed 4 bases, and the junction held 3 bases outside the gene matches. Germline V gene data show CDR1 as MNHEY and CDR2 as SVGAGI. CDR3 sequence reads: CASSYSGTGGGYGYTF. DNA for the CDR3: TGTGCCAGCAGTTACTCCGGGACAGGGGGCGGCTATGGCTACACCTTC.

V gene TRBV28 combines with J gene TRBJ1-6, with TRBD1 matching 8 bases. V shed 1 base, J shed 8 bases, and the junction held 22 bases outside the gene matches. This CDR3 spans 21 amino acids. Germline CDR1 and CDR2: MDHEN and SYDVKM. The CDR3 is CASSLFVRGLSRRSSDSPLHF. The CDR3 region has the DNA TGTGCCAGCAGTTTATTTGTCAGGGGGCTCTCAAGGCGATCTTCGGATTCACCCCTCCACTTT.